This TCR beta chain derives from a study of blood T cell repertoires in COVID-19. Clones were read by immunoSEQ multiplex PCR, and TCRdb kept only the in-frame ones, dropping some. Of over 350,000 clones in the sample, roughly 90% are singletons; the top ten hold about 0.89%. Germline V CDR1 and CDR2: SNHLY, FYNNEI. Trimming took 7 bases from V and 0 from J; bases not matched to a gene: 4. The CDR3 is 15 amino acids. The chain carries TRBV2 and TRBJ1-4, with 8 bases lining up with TRBD1. The TCR was taken from a woman between 25 and 40 years old with acute COVID-19. The specimen was PBMCs or T cells enriched from blood (not recorded which). The CDR3 here is CASKGQGTTNEKLFF. CDR3 bases: TGTGCCAGCAAAGGACAGGGAACAACTAATGAAAAACTGTTTTTT.